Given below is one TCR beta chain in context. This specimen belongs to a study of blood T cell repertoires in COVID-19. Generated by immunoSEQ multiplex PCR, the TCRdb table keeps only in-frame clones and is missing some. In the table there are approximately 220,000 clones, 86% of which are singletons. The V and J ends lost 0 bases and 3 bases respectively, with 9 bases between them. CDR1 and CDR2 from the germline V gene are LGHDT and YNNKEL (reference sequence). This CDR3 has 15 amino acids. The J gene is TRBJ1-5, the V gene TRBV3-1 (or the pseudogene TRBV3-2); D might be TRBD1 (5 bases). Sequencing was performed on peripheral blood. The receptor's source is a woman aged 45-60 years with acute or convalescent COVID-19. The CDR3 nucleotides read TGTGCCAGCAGCCAAGACGACAGCTTCAATCAGCCCCAGCATTTT. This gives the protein CASSQDDSFNQPQHF.